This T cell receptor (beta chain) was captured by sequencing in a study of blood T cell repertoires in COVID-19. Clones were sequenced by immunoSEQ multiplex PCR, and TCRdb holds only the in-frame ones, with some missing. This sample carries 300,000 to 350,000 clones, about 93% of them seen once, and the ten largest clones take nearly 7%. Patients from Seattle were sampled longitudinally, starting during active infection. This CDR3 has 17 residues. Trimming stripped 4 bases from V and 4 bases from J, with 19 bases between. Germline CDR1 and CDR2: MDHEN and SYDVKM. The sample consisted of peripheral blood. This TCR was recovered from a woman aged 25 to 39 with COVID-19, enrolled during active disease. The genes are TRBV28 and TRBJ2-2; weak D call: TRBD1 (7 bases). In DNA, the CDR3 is TGTGCCAGCAGTTACCCCCTCGGTCAGGGGGGCACCGGGGAGCTGTTTTTT. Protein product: CASSYPLGQGGTGELFF.